This is a list of T cell receptor beta chains from one sample in a study of T-cell memory formation after mild COVID-19. TCRdb re-analysed the 5' RACE reads in MiXCR, keeping a single row per CDR3 protein. The table includes approximately 260,000 distinct CDR3 sequences, roughly 17% detected once. The sequencing sample was made of PBMCs or a T cell subset sorted from them (not recorded which). The origin of the receptors is a man younger than 35 who had mild COVID-19 (a few samples of this study predate the infection). Cell type and time point are not known. The CDR3 runs from the conserved cysteine through the conserved F or W. D genes are given only for firm matches. Clone size appears in some rows only: once, few, many, or a class for an expanded clone.

J gene: TRBJ2-7; clone size: few; D gene: -; V gene: TRBV12-3/TRBV12-4; CDR3 DNA: TGTGCCAGCCGCTCGGGGAGCCCCGAGCAGTACTTC; CDR3 protein: CASRSGSPEQYF
J gene: TRBJ2-1; clone size: -; D gene: TRBD2; V gene: TRBV10-3; CDR3 DNA: TGTGCCATCAGTGAGACGACTAGCGGGACCTCCTACAATGAGCAGTTCTTC; CDR3 protein: CAISETTSGTSYNEQFF
J gene: TRBJ2-5; clone size: -; D gene: TRBD1; V gene: TRBV25-1; CDR3 DNA: TGTGCCAGCACCAGGGGGCCGGGAGAGACCCAGTACTTC; CDR3 protein: CASTRGPGETQYF
J gene: TRBJ1-1; clone size: few; D gene: -; V gene: TRBV7-9; CDR3 DNA: TGTGCCAGCAGCTTGTTACCAGAGAACACTGAAGCTTTCTTT; CDR3 protein: CASSLLPENTEAFF
J gene: TRBJ1-1; clone size: -; D gene: -; V gene: TRBV19; CDR3 DNA: TGTGCCAGTAGTATTGGGGGGTACACTGAAGCTTTCTTT; CDR3 protein: CASSIGGYTEAFF
J gene: TRBJ2-4; clone size: -; D gene: -; V gene: TRBV6-5; CDR3 DNA: TGTGCCAGTCACGAGGGCCGGGAAACCAAAAACATTCAGTACTTC; CDR3 protein: CASHEGRETKNIQYF
J gene: TRBJ2-3; clone size: -; D gene: TRBD2; V gene: TRBV7-8; CDR3 DNA: TGTGCCAGCAGCCGTAGGACTAGCGCAGATACGCAGTATTTT; CDR3 protein: CASSRRTSADTQYF
J gene: TRBJ2-6; clone size: few; D gene: TRBD1; V gene: TRBV6-1; CDR3 DNA: TGTGCCAGCAGCCGGACAGGGGGCTCTGGGGCCAACGTCCTGACTTTC; CDR3 protein: CASSRTGGSGANVLTF
J gene: TRBJ2-7; clone size: few; D gene: TRBD1; V gene: TRBV12-3/TRBV12-4; CDR3 DNA: TGTGCCAGCAGTTTTGGTGACAGGGGCGGGGAGCAGTACTTC; CDR3 protein: CASSFGDRGGEQYF
J gene: TRBJ2-3; clone size: -; D gene: -; V gene: TRBV7-9; CDR3 DNA: TGTGCCAGCAGCGCGGGGTGGGCAGGGGGAGCAGATACGCAGTATTTT; CDR3 protein: CASSAGWAGGADTQYF
J gene: TRBJ2-1; clone size: few; D gene: -; V gene: TRBV11-1; CDR3 DNA: TGTGCCAGCAGCCGCGTAGCTGCCAGCTCCTACAATGAGCAGTTCTTC; CDR3 protein: CASSRVAASSYNEQFF
J gene: TRBJ1-5; clone size: many; D gene: TRBD1; V gene: TRBV7-9; CDR3 DNA: TGTGCCAGCAGCCAGACAGGGGGGAATCAGCCCCAGCATTTT; CDR3 protein: CASSQTGGNQPQHF
J gene: TRBJ1-1; clone size: -; D gene: -; V gene: TRBV5-1; CDR3 DNA: TGCGCCAGCAGCCTACGCGGGGTGCAGGAGGGAAAAACTGAAGCTTTCTTT; CDR3 protein: CASSLRGVQEGKTEAFF
J gene: TRBJ2-7; clone size: few; D gene: -; V gene: TRBV21-1; CDR3 DNA: TGTGCCAGCCGTGGGTACCACGAGCAGTACTTC; CDR3 protein: CASRGYHEQYF
J gene: TRBJ2-1; clone size: few; D gene: TRBD1; V gene: TRBV27; CDR3 DNA: TGTGCCAGCACCAACTGGACAGGTACCTACAATGAGCAGTTCTTC; CDR3 protein: CASTNWTGTYNEQFF
J gene: TRBJ1-4; clone size: -; D gene: -; V gene: TRBV20-1; CDR3 DNA: TGCAGTGCCGAGTATGAAAAACTGTTTTTT; CDR3 protein: CSAEYEKLFF
J gene: TRBJ2-3; clone size: few; D gene: -; V gene: TRBV18; CDR3 DNA: TGTGCCAGCTCACGTCAGGACGTCGTAATCCCTAGCACAGATACGCAGTATTTT; CDR3 protein: CASSRQDVVIPSTDTQYF
J gene: TRBJ1-3; clone size: -; D gene: -; V gene: TRBV6-5; CDR3 DNA: TGTGCCAGCAGCCATCCCTCCCCCTCTGGAAACACCATATATTTT; CDR3 protein: CASSHPSPSGNTIYF
J gene: TRBJ2-3; clone size: -; D gene: TRBD1; V gene: TRBV7-7; CDR3 DNA: TGTGCCAGCAGCGCAGACAGGGATTCAGCAGATACGCAGTATTTT; CDR3 protein: CASSADRDSADTQYF
J gene: TRBJ2-3; clone size: few; D gene: TRBD2; V gene: TRBV6-5; CDR3 DNA: TGTGCCAGCAGCCCGACTAGCGGGGGGCTTGAAGATACGCAGTATTTT; CDR3 protein: CASSPTSGGLEDTQYF
J gene: TRBJ2-7; clone size: few; D gene: TRBD1; V gene: TRBV27; CDR3 DNA: TGTGCCAGCAGTTTCCCCGACAGGGTAGACGAGCAGTACTTC; CDR3 protein: CASSFPDRVDEQYF
J gene: TRBJ2-7; clone size: few; D gene: -; V gene: TRBV11-2; CDR3 DNA: TGTGCCAGCAGCTTAGAGGCCCCCCCAACCTACGAGCAGTACTTC; CDR3 protein: CASSLEAPPTYEQYF
J gene: TRBJ2-1; clone size: few; D gene: -; V gene: TRBV28; CDR3 DNA: TGTGCCAGCAGATATACAGGGTGGCCGGGGAATGAGCAGTTCTTC; CDR3 protein: CASRYTGWPGNEQFF
J gene: TRBJ2-2; clone size: -; D gene: TRBD2; V gene: TRBV12-5; CDR3 DNA: TGTGCTAGTGGTTTGGTACGGGAGGGCTTGAACACCGGGGAGCTGTTTTTT; CDR3 protein: CASGLVREGLNTGELFF
J gene: TRBJ2-7; clone size: few; D gene: TRBD1; V gene: TRBV29-1; CDR3 DNA: TGCAGCGTCGGAGAGACAGGGCCCTACGAGCAGTACTTC; CDR3 protein: CSVGETGPYEQYF
J gene: TRBJ2-2; clone size: many; D gene: -; V gene: TRBV5-1; CDR3 DNA: TGCGCCAGCAGCTTGGGGGTCACCGGGGAGCTGTTTTTT; CDR3 protein: CASSLGVTGELFF
J gene: TRBJ2-7; clone size: many; D gene: -; V gene: TRBV6-2/TRBV6-3; CDR3 DNA: TGTGCCAGTTTCGGGGGTACCTCCTACGAGCAGTACTTC; CDR3 protein: CASFGGTSYEQYF
J gene: TRBJ2-1; clone size: -; D gene: TRBD1; V gene: TRBV4-1; CDR3 DNA: TGCGCCAGCAGCCAAGTGGCAGGGGGCAGTTACAATGAGCAGTTCTTC; CDR3 protein: CASSQVAGGSYNEQFF
J gene: TRBJ2-3; clone size: few; D gene: TRBD2; V gene: TRBV20-1; CDR3 DNA: TGCAGTTATGACCTGGCGGGGGGATACACAGATACGCAGTATTTT; CDR3 protein: CSYDLAGGYTDTQYF
J gene: TRBJ2-1; clone size: few; D gene: TRBD1; V gene: TRBV7-9; CDR3 DNA: TGTGCCAGCAGCGCCGGGACAGGGCACATAAATGAGCAGTTCTTC; CDR3 protein: CASSAGTGHINEQFF
J gene: TRBJ2-5; clone size: -; D gene: TRBD1; V gene: TRBV7-6; CDR3 DNA: TGTGCCAGCGTCACAGGGGGTATATACCAAGAGACCCAGTACTTC; CDR3 protein: CASVTGGIYQETQYF
J gene: TRBJ2-2; clone size: -; D gene: TRBD1; V gene: TRBV20-1; CDR3 DNA: TGCAGTGCTAGAGATTACGTTGGGACAGGGGGCCACGGGGAGCTGTTTTTT; CDR3 protein: CSARDYVGTGGHGELFF
J gene: TRBJ2-5; clone size: -; D gene: -; V gene: TRBV12-3/TRBV12-4; CDR3 DNA: TGTGCCAGCAGTACTGCCCCCCGGGAGACCCAGTACTTC; CDR3 protein: CASSTAPRETQYF
J gene: TRBJ1-1; clone size: -; D gene: -; V gene: TRBV12-3/TRBV12-4; CDR3 DNA: TGTGCCAGCAGTCCTCGGACAGTGCGGACTGAAGCTTTCTTT; CDR3 protein: CASSPRTVRTEAFF
J gene: TRBJ2-1; clone size: -; D gene: TRBD2; V gene: TRBV6-2/TRBV6-3; CDR3 DNA: TGTGCCAGCATTTTGAGCGGGGGGGCCGAGGAGCAGTTCTTC; CDR3 protein: CASILSGGAEEQFF
J gene: TRBJ2-1; clone size: few; D gene: TRBD2; V gene: TRBV6-5; CDR3 DNA: TGTGCCGCTCAATTGGGGGGGAGCTCCTACAATGAGCAGTTCTTC; CDR3 protein: CAAQLGGSSYNEQFF
J gene: TRBJ2-2; clone size: -; D gene: TRBD2; V gene: TRBV4-1; CDR3 DNA: TGCGCCAGCAGCCCCAGGCGCGGGGGTCGAACCGGGGAGCTGTTTTTT; CDR3 protein: CASSPRRGGRTGELFF
J gene: TRBJ1-2; clone size: few; D gene: -; V gene: TRBV18; CDR3 DNA: TGTGCCAGCTCACCACCCGGCTACACCTTC; CDR3 protein: CASSPPGYTF
J gene: TRBJ2-1; clone size: few; D gene: TRBD2; V gene: TRBV4-3; CDR3 DNA: TGCGCCAGCAGCGCAAGCACCGGGGGGGCCGATGAGCAGTTCTTC; CDR3 protein: CASSASTGGADEQFF
J gene: TRBJ2-3; clone size: few; D gene: -; V gene: TRBV2; CDR3 DNA: TGTGCCAGCAGGGGACAAACCGCCGGAGATACGCAGTATTTT; CDR3 protein: CASRGQTAGDTQYF
J gene: TRBJ2-2; clone size: few; D gene: -; V gene: TRBV24-1; CDR3 DNA: TGTGCCACCAGTTACCAGAACACCGGGGAGCTGTTTTTT; CDR3 protein: CATSYQNTGELFF
J gene: TRBJ1-6; clone size: few; D gene: TRBD1; V gene: TRBV7-9; CDR3 DNA: TGTGCCAGCAGCTTACGGACAGGGACAAGCCCAGCCAATTCACCCCTCCACTTT; CDR3 protein: CASSLRTGTSPANSPLHF
J gene: TRBJ2-7; clone size: few; D gene: -; V gene: TRBV27; CDR3 DNA: TGTGCCAGCAGTTCAACACCGAGGAGCTCCTACGAGCAGTACTTC; CDR3 protein: CASSSTPRSSYEQYF
J gene: TRBJ1-6; clone size: -; D gene: -; V gene: TRBV3-1; CDR3 DNA: TGTGCCAGCAGCCAACCACGGGGGTATTCACCCCTCCACTTT; CDR3 protein: CASSQPRGYSPLHF
J gene: TRBJ2-5; clone size: -; D gene: TRBD2; V gene: TRBV7-9; CDR3 DNA: TGTGCCAGCAGCTCGCGGACTAGCGGACCAGAGACCCAGTACTTC; CDR3 protein: CASSSRTSGPETQYF
J gene: TRBJ2-7; clone size: many; D gene: TRBD1; V gene: TRBV5-4; CDR3 DNA: TGTGCCAGCAGCTTTGGGGACAGGGTTTTCTACGAGCAGTACTTC; CDR3 protein: CASSFGDRVFYEQYF
J gene: TRBJ2-5; clone size: few; D gene: TRBD2; V gene: TRBV7-9; CDR3 DNA: TGTGCCAGCAGCTCCGTAGCGGGGGGGCGAGAGACCCAGTACTTC; CDR3 protein: CASSSVAGGRETQYF
J gene: TRBJ2-5; clone size: many; D gene: TRBD1; V gene: TRBV7-2; CDR3 DNA: TGTGCCAGCAGCCACGACAGGGGGGAGACCCAGTACTTC; CDR3 protein: CASSHDRGETQYF
J gene: TRBJ2-3; clone size: many; D gene: -; V gene: TRBV7-3; CDR3 DNA: TGTGCCAGCAGCTCGAGCGGGTCGGGCACAGATACGCAGTATTTT; CDR3 protein: CASSSSGSGTDTQYF
J gene: TRBJ1-4; clone size: few; D gene: -; V gene: TRBV5-1; CDR3 DNA: TGCGCCAGCAGCCGGACCTCGGGGGCAACTAATGAAAAACTGTTTTTT; CDR3 protein: CASSRTSGATNEKLFF
J gene: TRBJ2-3; clone size: many; D gene: -; V gene: TRBV18; CDR3 DNA: TGTGCCAGCTCACCAGCGGGGACAGATACGCAGTATTTT; CDR3 protein: CASSPAGTDTQYF
J gene: TRBJ1-2; clone size: few; D gene: TRBD1; V gene: TRBV6-6; CDR3 DNA: TGTGCCAGCAGAAATACAGGGGCTGGCTACACCTTC; CDR3 protein: CASRNTGAGYTF
J gene: TRBJ2-7; clone size: few; D gene: -; V gene: TRBV4-1; CDR3 DNA: TGCGCCAGCAGCCAAGAGCTCCCGCGAGAGCAGTACTTC; CDR3 protein: CASSQELPREQYF
J gene: TRBJ1-1; clone size: -; D gene: -; V gene: TRBV5-1; CDR3 DNA: TGCGCCAGCAGCTTGCCGGCAGGGAAGAACACTGAAGCTTTCTTT; CDR3 protein: CASSLPAGKNTEAFF
J gene: TRBJ1-2; clone size: few; D gene: TRBD1; V gene: TRBV4-3; CDR3 DNA: TGCGCCAGCAGCCAAGAGACAGGGGCCCCACTTGGCTACACCTTC; CDR3 protein: CASSQETGAPLGYTF